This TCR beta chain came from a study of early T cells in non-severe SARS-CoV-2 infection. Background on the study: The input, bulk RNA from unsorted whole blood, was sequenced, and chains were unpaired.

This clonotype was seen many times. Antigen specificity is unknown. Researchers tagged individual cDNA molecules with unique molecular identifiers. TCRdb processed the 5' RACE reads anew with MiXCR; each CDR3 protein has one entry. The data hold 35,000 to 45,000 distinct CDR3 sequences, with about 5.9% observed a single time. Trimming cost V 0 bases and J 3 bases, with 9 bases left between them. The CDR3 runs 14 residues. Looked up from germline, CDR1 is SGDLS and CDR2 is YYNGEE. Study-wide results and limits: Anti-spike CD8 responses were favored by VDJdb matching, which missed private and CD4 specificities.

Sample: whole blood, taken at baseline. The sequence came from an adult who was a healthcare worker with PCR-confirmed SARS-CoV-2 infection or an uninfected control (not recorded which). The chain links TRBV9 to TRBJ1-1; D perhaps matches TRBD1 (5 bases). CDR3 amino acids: CASSVEQAYTEAFF. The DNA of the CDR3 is TGTGCCAGCAGCGTAGAACAGGCGTACACTGAAGCTTTCTTT. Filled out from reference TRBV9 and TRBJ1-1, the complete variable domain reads DSGVTQTPKHLITATGQRVTLRCSPRSGDLSVYWYQQSLDQGLQFLIQYYNGEERAKGNILERFSAQQFPDLHSELNLSSLELGDSALYFCASSVEQAYTEAFFGQGTRLTVV.